This T cell receptor (beta chain) was sequenced during a study of OX40 agonist ivuxolimab in advanced cancers. Overall study context: Ivuxolimab is a fully human IgG2 antibody that activates OX40 (CD134).

General study results and limits: Among T cells, CD8+ cells averaged more expanded clones than CD4+ cells. Clonal expansion was seen in CD4+ and CD8+ blood T cells by week 6 at 0.1 to 3.0 mg/kg.

Comments on this clone: The target antigen is unknown.

Sequenced by immunoSEQ multiplex PCR; TCRdb stores in-frame clones only, minus some. Among some 100,000 clones, about nine tenths were seen once, and the ten largest hold 0.31%. Researchers took blood at baseline, on cycle 4 day 1, and on cycle 7 day 1. Trimming cost V 10 bases and J 0 bases, with 12 bases left between them. Germline CDR1 and CDR2: MNHNY and SVGAGI (reference sequence). CDR3 size: 14 residues. The TCR comes from an adult with an advanced solid tumor such as melanoma, head and neck, liver or kidney cancer. The sequencing here drew on CD4+ or CD8+ T cells sorted from blood, taken in a trial of the OX40 agonist ivuxolimab. The chain is built from TRBV6-6 and TRBJ1-4; D gene unclear. The CDR3: CATLRSATNEKLFF. The CDR3 bases are TGTGCCACCCTCCGGTCGGCAACTAATGAAAAACTGTTTTTT.